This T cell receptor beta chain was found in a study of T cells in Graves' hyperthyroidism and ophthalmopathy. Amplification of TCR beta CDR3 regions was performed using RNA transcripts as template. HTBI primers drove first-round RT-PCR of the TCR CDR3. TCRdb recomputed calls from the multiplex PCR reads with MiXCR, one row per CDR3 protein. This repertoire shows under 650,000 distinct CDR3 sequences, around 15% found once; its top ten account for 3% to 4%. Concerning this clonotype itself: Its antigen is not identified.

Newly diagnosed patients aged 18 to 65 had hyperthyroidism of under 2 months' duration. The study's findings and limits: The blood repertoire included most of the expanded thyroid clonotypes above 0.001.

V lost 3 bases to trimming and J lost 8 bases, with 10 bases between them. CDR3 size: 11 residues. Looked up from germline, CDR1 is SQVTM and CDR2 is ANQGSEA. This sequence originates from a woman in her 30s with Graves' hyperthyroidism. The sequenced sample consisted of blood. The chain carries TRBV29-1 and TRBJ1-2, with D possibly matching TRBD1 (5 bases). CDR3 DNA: TGCAGCGTTGATCGGGGACGGGGCTACACCTTC. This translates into CSVDRGRGYTF. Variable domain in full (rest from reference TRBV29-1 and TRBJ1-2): SAVISQKPSRDICQRGTSLTIQCQVDSQVTMMFWYRQQPGQSLTLIATANQGSEATYESGFVIDKFPISRPNLTFSTLTVSNMSPEDSSIYLCSVDRGRGYTFGSGTRLTVV.